The T cell receptor beta chain under discussion was sequenced for a study of cytomegalovirus exposure and HLA in healthy donors. Overall study results and limits: TCR beta V segments were, for the most part, productive about 87% or about 30% of the time in an earlier analysis.

The PCR contained 60 Vbeta and 13 Jbeta primers. This table comes from immunoSEQ multiplex PCR, and its TCRdb copy is limited to in-frame clones, with some not included. The sample includes approximately 190,000 clones, 75% to 90% of them seen just once. With regard to this clone: Its antigen is still unknown.

V lost 5 bases and J 5 bases, leaving 6 bases between the germline ends. The CDR3 is made up of 11 amino acids. CDR1 and CDR2 (germline): MDHEN, SYDVKM. This chain uses TRBV28 with TRBJ1-2, with a tentative D call TRBD1 (5 bases). The sequence came from a man aged 40-49 years in good health and CMV-seropositive. The material sequenced was PBMCs. The CDR3 region is CASSQGYGYTF. The CDR3 nucleotides are TGTGCCAGCAGTCAGGGTTATGGCTACACCTTC.